This T cell receptor (beta chain) is from a study of PD-1 blockade in classical Hodgkin lymphoma (dated by TCRdb to about 2020). General notes on the study: Nivolumab dosing was 3 mg/kg intravenously every 2 weeks, continuing until either disease progression or unacceptable toxicity. A peripheral blood immune signature of response to PD-1 blockade in classical Hodgkin lymphoma was defined using TCR beta sequencing and CyTOF. What the research found in general, with its limitations: Trial patients with a complete response had baseline diversity similar to that of newly diagnosed patients, while partial responders and progressors had significantly lower diversity. Baseline TCR diversity was reported to be lower in newly diagnosed patients than in healthy donors and to be lower still in relapsed/refractory patients. By C4D1, a significant rise was seen in CD4+ TCR diversity but not in CD8+ TCR diversity (p=0.0027 vs p=0.16), and the rise was most apparent among complete responders (p=0.02). The study was limited to a single clinical trial cohort, and causes of repertoire differences, possibly disease activity or prior therapy, remained undefined. Diversity was lower in patients who began nivolumab less than 1 year after ASCT, so these patients were left out of later analyses to avoid confounding by immune reconstitution.

The time point label for this specimen denotes: cycle 4 day 1 (C4D1), after more than 5 weeks of nivolumab. Relapse after autologous stem cell transplantation had occurred in all trial patients, and cohorts A, B and C were distinguished by prior brentuximab vedotin exposure. CD4+ T cells were purified from thawed PBMCs by magnetic negative selection with a Miltenyi CD4+ T cell isolation kit. The trial cohort included fewer than 65 patients with relapsed/refractory classical Hodgkin lymphoma, and each patient had a best overall response of complete response, partial response or progressive disease. Single-agent nivolumab was administered to trial patients in the multi-cohort phase II CheckMate 205 trial. Best overall response was determined by an independent review committee according to the 2007 International Working Group response criteria. PBMCs from the trial were collected at three points: immediately before nivolumab initiation (C1D1), and during therapy at cycle 2 day 1 and cycle 4 day 1. Peripheral blood was collected in 8 mL Vacutainer Cell Preparation Tubes, from which PBMCs were isolated by centrifugation and then cryopreserved. Purified CD4+ and CD8+ fractions were generated only in cases for which an additional PBMC sample was available. On LS columns in a quadroMACS separator, the magnetically labelled cells were depleted, and the flow-through was collected as the purified fraction.

The CDR3 runs 15 amino acids, cysteine and phenylalanine included. The sequence is cut down to CDR3 DNA, 45 bases in frame from base 1. Sequences SGHNT (CDR1) and YYREEE (CDR2) are obtained from the germline V gene (reference sequence). Trimming takes 4 bases from V and 0 bases from J, and the germline ends sit 13 bases apart. Notes on this clone: The antigen it recognizes is unknown. No base quality values were provided; no much bigger clone lies one nucleotide off.

Genomic DNA was isolated using the Qiagen DNeasy kit from unsorted PBMCs as well as from negatively selected CD4+ and CD8+ fractions. TCR beta CDR3 regions were amplified by immunoSEQ multiplex PCR using primers annealing to V and J segments. A synthetic immune receptor repertoire was used to minimize amplification bias, and any remaining bias was removed computationally after sequencing. Under the source paper's analysis protocol: Custom Python scripts were used to quantify repertoire diversity as the Shannon entropy index. Unsorted, CD4+ and CD8+ repertoires were analyzed separately, except for combined analyses in which CD4+ and CD8+ sequences were merged in silico. Clonal expansion was defined as at least a 2-fold frequency increase after treatment relative to C1D1, with a pseudocount of 0.5 for undetected baseline clones. Singleton clones were defined as clones with 0 or 1 copy at C1D1, and non-singleton clones were defined as clones with 2 or more copies. Clones expanded in unsorted samples were assigned a CD4+, CD8+ or unknown annotation through matching of protein sequences in sorted samples from the same patient. Wilcoxon tests on paired samples were used to test changes in diversity from C1D1 to C4D1. Not all clones reach the TCRdb copy of this immuneACCESS table, which keeps in-frame sequences only. Checked studies attribute under half of the gap to unresolved V genes and leave the rest unexplained. V and J calls and clone size are those listed in that table; D and trimming were worked out from the DNA. In all, the sample holds around 18,000 clones, and approximately 77% of those were seen once. The top ten clones comprise around 2.4% of the sample.

Specimen: CD4+ T cells from blood, collected before the fourth cycle of nivolumab. This receptor was identified in a human donor with classical Hodgkin lymphoma. This chain is built from TRBV5-4 and TRBJ1-1; the D gene identity is not certain. The DNA sequence follows: TGTGCCAGCAGCCCCGCTGGAGGGCTGAACACTGAAGCTTTCTTT. Its protein product is CASSPAGGLNTEAFF.